This T cell receptor (beta chain) was obtained from a study of identical twins. Using its own MiXCR run on the 5' RACE reads, TCRdb lists one record per CDR3 protein. The sample lists 400,000 to 600,000 distinct CDR3 sequences; 20% to 25% were seen once. The V and J ends lost 3 bases and 0 bases respectively, with 11 bases between them. The germline V gene encodes CDR1 KGHDR and CDR2 SFDVKD. The CDR3 sequence is 16 residues long. The sample was also linked to a second study, of yellow fever vaccine responses in identical twins.

The source is a woman between 18 and 30 years old in good health. Sequenced sample: CD4+ T cells sorted from blood. This rearrangement joins TRBV24-1 to TRBJ2-1; perhaps TRBD1 as D (5 bases). For the CDR3, the DNA is TGTGCCACCAGTGATCTTGGGGCGAGCTCCTACAATGAGCAGTTCTTC. Its protein is CATSDLGASSYNEQFF.